The present T cell receptor (beta chain) was sequenced within a study of T cell responses to AZD1222 COVID-19 vaccine. About this clone: This sample includes further DNA sequences coding for the same CDR3.

CDR1 and CDR2 (germline): SEHNR, FQNEAQ (reference sequence). Trimming left V 6 bases short and J 0 bases short, with 12 bases between. This CDR3 is 14 amino acids long. Clones were sequenced by immunoSEQ multiplex PCR, and TCRdb holds only the in-frame ones, with some missing. The sample has 200,000 or so clones, around 93% seen once. Sequencing used peripheral blood, obtained on day 0 of AZD1222 vaccination. The sequence was obtained from an adult in good health. V gene TRBV7-9 combines with J gene TRBJ2-7; D might be TRBD1 (6 bases). The CDR3 DNA follows: TGTGCCAGCAGTAAGACAGGATCCTCCTACGAGCAGTACTTC. As protein: CASSKTGSSYEQYF.